These 23 T cell receptor beta chains came from one sample sequenced in a study of blood T cell repertoires in COVID-19. Libraries were prepared by immunoSEQ multiplex PCR; TCRdb keeps only in-frame clonotypes and omits some of them. The sample has about 94,000 clones; about four fifths are singletons. The sequenced sample was peripheral blood. The receptors here all came from a human donor in a cohort sampled during active COVID-19.

The CDR3 loop reads CASSLPRTSGTREQYF. CDR3 nucleotides: TGTGCCAGCAGTTTACCCCGGACTAGCGGGACGAGGGAGCAGTACTTC. This chain uses TRBV28 with TRBJ2-7; 12 positions agree with TRBD2. The V gene end was trimmed by 2 bases and the J gene end by 7 bases; junction bases not matched to a gene: 9. CDR1 MDHEN and CDR2 SYDVKM come from the germline V gene. This CDR3 has 16 amino acids.

V usage is TRBV7-8 and J usage is TRBJ2-7; 10 positions agree with TRBD1. This CDR3 comprises 13 residues. The V segment lost 4 bases and the J segment 4 bases; nucleotides outside the gene matches: 1. Germline V gives CDR1 SGHVS, CDR2 FQNEAQ. CDR3 nucleotide sequence: TGTGCCAGCAGCTGGGACAGGGGATACGAGCAGTACTTC. As protein: CASSWDRGYEQYF. The entire variable domain, with the rest obtained from reference TRBV7-8 and TRBJ2-7, is as follows: GAGVSQSPRYKVAKRGQDVALRCDPISGHVSLFWYQQALGQGPEFLTYFQNEAQLDKSGLPSDRFFAERPEGSVSTLKIQRTQQEDSAVYLCASSWDRGYEQYFGPGTRLTVT.

This rearrangement joins TRBV19 to TRBJ1-6; 8 bases fit TRBD1. V dropped 8 bases and J dropped 10; count of bases not matched to a gene: 10. The CDR3 sequence is 14 residues long. Germline lookup yields CDR1 LNHDA and CDR2 SQIVND (reference sequence). CDR3 region: CASSRTGSDSPLHF. In DNA, the CDR3 is TGTGCCAGTTCCAGGACAGGGAGCGACTCACCCCTCCACTTT.

J is TRBJ1-2 and V is TRBV18; 11 bases align to TRBD1. The length of the CDR3 is 15 residues. Trimming at V came to 6 bases and at J to 4 bases, leaving 7 bases not matched to a gene. Germline loops: CDR1 KGHSH, CDR2 LQKENI. This CDR3 reads CASSPGQGASYGYTF. The CDR3 DNA is TGTGCCAGCTCGCCCGGACAGGGGGCTTCCTATGGCTACACCTTC.

The V gene is TRBV15, the J gene TRBJ2-7; 14 nucleotides match TRBD2. V was pared by 4 bases and J by 9 bases, with 11 bases of the junction left unmatched. Germline loops: CDR1 LNHNV, CDR2 YYDKDF (reference sequence). The CDR3 is made up of 16 amino acids. The CDR3 DNA sequence: TGTGCCACCAGCACTCAACCGGGACTAGCGGGAGTTGGGCAGTACTTC. Translated: CATSTQPGLAGVGQYF.

The chain is built from TRBV27 and TRBJ2-6; 9 bases are a match to TRBD1. Trimming cost V 3 bases and J 1 base; bases outside gene matches: 4. The V gene's germline CDR1 is MNHEY and CDR2 SMNVEV (reference sequence). This CDR3 comprises 17 residues. The CDR3 nucleotides are TGTGCCAGCAGTTTCGGGACAGGGTGGTCTGGGGCCAACGTCCTGACTTTC. Its protein is CASSFGTGWSGANVLTF.

The V and J genes are TRBV7-2 and TRBJ2-2; possibly TRBD1 for D (6 bases). This CDR3 has 17 residues. Per the germline V gene, CDR1 is SGHTA and CDR2 is FQGNSA. Trimming shortened V by 2 bases and J by 0 bases, and 13 bases separated the two germline ends. The CDR3: CASSLRWTDANTGELFF. The CDR3 DNA is TGTGCCAGCAGCTTAAGGTGGACAGACGCGAACACCGGGGAGCTGTTTTTT.

V usage is TRBV11-2 and J usage is TRBJ2-5; 7 nucleotides agree with TRBD2. Per the germline V gene, CDR1 is SGHAT and CDR2 is FQNNGV. J was trimmed by 7 bases and V by 5 bases; bases with no gene match: 7. The CDR3 sequence is 13 residues long. CDR3: CASSPPSGGTQYF. For the CDR3, the DNA is TGTGCCAGCAGCCCCCCTAGCGGAGGGACCCAGTACTTC. Combining the CDR3 with reference TRBV11-2 and TRBJ2-5 gives the whole variable domain EAGVAQSPRYKIIEKRQSVAFWCNPISGHATLYWYQQILGQGPKLLIQFQNNGVVDDSQLPKDRFSAERLKGVDSTLKIQPAKLEDSAVYLCASSPPSGGTQYFGPGTRLLVL.

This clone came up once. The chain combines TRBV11-1 with TRBJ2-5; 7 nucleotides match TRBD2. This CDR3 is built from 14 residues. After removal of 2 bases from V and 5 bases from J, the junction contained 5 bases not matched to a gene. Germline-derived CDR1 and CDR2 are SGHAT and FQDESV (reference sequence). This CDR3 reads CASSLLGGRETQYF. The DNA of the CDR3 is TGTGCCAGCAGCTTACTGGGGGGGAGGGAGACCCAGTACTTC.

V gene TRBV5-1 combines with J gene TRBJ2-7, with 11 bases matching TRBD2. Germline CDR1 reads SGHRS; CDR2 reads YFSETQ. The trim removed 0 bases at V and 0 bases at J, leaving 5 bases unmatched. The CDR3 consists of 17 residues. The CDR3 spells CASSLGLAGIFSYEQYF. DNA of the CDR3: TGCGCCAGCAGCTTGGGACTAGCGGGGATTTTCTCCTACGAGCAGTACTTC.

This clone was counted a few times. The chain is built from TRBV6-5 and TRBJ1-1; D remains unclear. Germline V gene lookup returns CDR1 MNHEY and CDR2 SVGAGI. The CDR3 is 11 residues long. V lost 4 bases, J lost 6 bases, and 6 bases lay in between. CDR3: CASSSVAEAFF. As DNA, the CDR3 is TGTGCCAGCAGTTCGGTGGCTGAAGCTTTCTTT.

The rearrangement joins TRBV5-6 to TRBJ1-6; tentative D call: TRBD1 (6 bases). CDR3 size: 14 residues. The germline V gene encodes CDR1 SGHDT and CDR2 YYEEEE. V was shortened by 1 base and J by 10 bases, with 12 bases between the two germline ends. CDR3 in amino acids: CASSLPGVYSPLHF. The CDR3 region has the DNA TGTGCCAGCAGCTTGCCAGGGGTTTACTCACCCCTCCACTTT.

V usage is TRBV6-5 and J usage is TRBJ1-6; the match to TRBD1 covers 7 bases. This CDR3 contains 14 residues. V trimming: 7 bases; J trimming: 13 bases; junction bases outside the gene matches: 13. Germline V gene sequence: CDR1 MNHEY, CDR2 SVGAGI. The CDR3 bases are TGTGCCAGCACTAGGGACAGTTCTTTTCACCCCCTCCACTTT. Residues: CASTRDSSFHPLHF.

The V and J genes are TRBV27 and TRBJ2-7, with 12 bases that match TRBD2. V was pared by 3 bases and J by 5 bases, with 17 bases of the junction left unmatched. The V gene's germline CDR1 is MNHEY and CDR2 SMNVEV (reference sequence). This CDR3 has 19 amino acids. The CDR3 spells CASSFRATGLAGGPHEQYF. The CDR3 DNA sequence: TGTGCCAGCAGTTTTCGGGCAACGGGCCTAGCGGGAGGGCCCCACGAGCAGTACTTC.

The chain joins TRBV10-2 to TRBJ2-7; 8 bases are a match to TRBD2. The junction had 1 base not matched to a gene; V was cut back by 0 bases and J by 3 bases. CDR1 is WSHSY and CDR2 is SAAADI in the germline V gene. This CDR3 spans 14 amino acids. The CDR3 sequence is CASSESSGSYEQYF. The CDR3 bases are TGCGCCAGCAGTGAGTCCAGCGGGAGCTACGAGCAGTACTTC.

This chain links TRBV7-8 with TRBJ1-2; 8 bases map to TRBD1. Germline assignment: CDR1 SGHVS and CDR2 FQNEAQ. The CDR3 consists of 16 residues. The J segment lost 3 bases and the V segment lost 5 bases, leaving 11 bases of the junction unmatched. The CDR3, as DNA: TGTGCCAGCAGCCCACGGACAGGGCCCGTCTACTATGGCTACACCTTC. Protein product: CASSPRTGPVYYGYTF. Supplemented by reference TRBV7-8 and TRBJ1-2, the full variable domain reads GAGVSQSPRYKVAKRGQDVALRCDPISGHVSLFWYQQALGQGPEFLTYFQNEAQLDKSGLPSDRFFAERPEGSVSTLKIQRTQQEDSAVYLCASSPRTGPVYYGYTFGSGTRLTVV.

The rearrangement links TRBV2 to TRBJ2-7; TRBD1 agrees at 11 bases. This CDR3 contains 13 residues. After removal of 7 bases from V and 7 bases from J, the junction contained 6 bases not matched to a gene. Germline V gene data show CDR1 as SNHLY and CDR2 as FYNNEI. The CDR3 sequence is CASNGQGASEQYF. CDR3 coding DNA: TGTGCCAGCAACGGACAGGGGGCGAGTGAGCAGTACTTC.

This chain joins TRBV29-1 and TRBJ1-5; D remains ambiguous. V was pared by 5 bases and J by 5 bases, with 13 bases between. The germline gives CDR1 SQVTM, CDR2 ANQGSEA. This CDR3 comprises 13 residues. This CDR3 reads CSVTQSGDQPQHF. DNA for the CDR3: TGCAGCGTTACACAGTCCGGTGATCAGCCCCAGCATTTT.

This chain connects TRBV18 to TRBJ1-2; perhaps TRBD1 as D (5 bases). The CDR3 is made up of 14 amino acids. Looked up from germline, CDR1 is KGHSH and CDR2 is LQKENI. V was trimmed by 2 bases and J by 3 bases, leaving 10 bases between them. CDR3 nucleotide sequence: TGTGCCAGCTCACCAACCGGGGGGGACTATGGCTACACCTTC. Its translation is CASSPTGGDYGYTF.

This chain links TRBV6-2 or TRBV6-3 with TRBJ2-7; 8 positions agree with TRBD1. V shed 5 bases and J 3 bases; nucleotides not matched to a gene: 3. Looked up from germline, CDR1 is MNHEY and CDR2 is SVGEGT. The CDR3 length is 13 residues. The DNA for the CDR3 is TGTGCCAGCAGTCGGGACAGGTACTACGAGCAGTACTTC. It specifies CASSRDRYYEQYF.

This clone showed up just once. The chain uses TRBV2 and TRBJ1-4; D possibly corresponds to TRBD1 (5 bases). Germline loops: CDR1 SNHLY, CDR2 FYNNEI. The CDR3 consists of 15 residues. The V end lost 6 bases, the J end lost 7 bases, and 18 bases lay between the germline ends. The CDR3 reads CASRAGPTVGEKLFF. The CDR3 DNA reads as TGTGCCAGCAGAGCCGGGCCGACAGTGGGTGAAAAACTGTTTTTT.

The chain has TRBV7-9 and TRBJ2-6, with 8 bases that match TRBD2. Germline CDR1 SEHNR, CDR2 FQNEAQ (reference sequence). The CDR3 has 13 residues. V was pared by 6 bases and J by 7 bases, with 2 bases of the junction left unmatched. CDR3 amino acids: CASRREGANVLTF. For the CDR3, the DNA is TGTGCCAGCAGACGGGAGGGAGCCAACGTCCTGACTTTC.

This chain uses TRBV7-6 with TRBJ2-5; 13 nucleotides agree with TRBD2. CDR1 and CDR2 (germline): SGHVS, FNYEAQ. V was pared by 5 bases and J by 4 bases, with 4 bases of the junction left unmatched. This CDR3 comprises 15 residues. Written as DNA, the CDR3 is TGTGCCAGCAGCCCACTAGCGGGAGGGGCAGAGACCCAGTACTTC. It translates to CASSPLAGGAETQYF.